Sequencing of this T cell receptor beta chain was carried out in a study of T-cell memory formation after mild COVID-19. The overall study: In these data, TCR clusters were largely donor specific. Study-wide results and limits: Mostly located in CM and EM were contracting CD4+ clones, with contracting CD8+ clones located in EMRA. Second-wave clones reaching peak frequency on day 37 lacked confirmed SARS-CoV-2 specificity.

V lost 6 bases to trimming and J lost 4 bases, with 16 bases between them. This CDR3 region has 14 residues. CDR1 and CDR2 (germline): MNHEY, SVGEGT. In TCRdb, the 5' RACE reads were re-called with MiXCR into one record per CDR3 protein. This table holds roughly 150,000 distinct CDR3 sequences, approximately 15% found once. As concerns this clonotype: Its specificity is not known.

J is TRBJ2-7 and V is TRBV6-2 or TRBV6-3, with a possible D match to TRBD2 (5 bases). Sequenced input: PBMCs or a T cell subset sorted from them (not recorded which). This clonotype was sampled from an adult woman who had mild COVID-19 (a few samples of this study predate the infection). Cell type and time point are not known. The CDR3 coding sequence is TGTGCCAGCAGCCCAGCGATTAGCGATTACGAGCAGTACTTC. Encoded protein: CASSPAISDYEQYF.